These 18 T cell receptor beta chains were all obtained from the same sample, sequenced in a study of shared clonotypes between healthy human individuals. The table came from immunoSEQ multiplex PCR; TCRdb's copy has only in-frame clones and leaves some out. The sample comprises roughly 1.5 million clones, 98% of which are singletons, and roughly 0.42% rests with the top ten. The material sequenced was naive CD4+ T cells sorted from blood. Subset reported: CD45RA+ positively selected. The receptors here all came from a man aged 25 to 40 in good health.

This clone was counted a single time. The same CDR3 also results from other DNA sequences found in this sample. The V call is TRBV18, the J call TRBJ2-5; D is unclear. Deletions cut 6 bases from V and 1 base from J, with 3 bases between. Looked up from germline, CDR1 is KGHSH and CDR2 is LQKENI. The CDR3 consists of 11 residues. CDR3 nucleotides: TGTGCCAGCTCTCTCCAAGAGACCCAGTACTTC. It specifies CASSLQETQYF.

The chain couples TRBV27 to TRBJ1-2, with TRBD1 matching over 7 bases. With V trimmed by 3 bases and J by 0 bases, 10 bases remained unmatched. The CDR3 totals 17 residues. CDR1 is MNHEY and CDR2 is SMNVEV in the germline V gene (reference sequence). CDR3 nucleotide sequence: TGTGCCAGCAGTTTTATTGTTAGGAGGGGGCCTAACTATGGCTACACCTTC. The encoded protein is CASSFIVRRGPNYGYTF.

This clone was detected only once. The chain combines TRBV7-9 with TRBJ2-7; TRBD1 matches at 7 bases. The V gene's germline CDR1 is SEHNR and CDR2 FQNEAQ (reference sequence). The junction had 2 bases not matched to a gene; V was cut back by 0 bases and J by 0 bases. The CDR3 covers 15 residues. The CDR3 sequence is CASSLAGQISYEQYF. CDR3 nucleotides: TGTGCCAGCAGCTTAGCGGGACAGATCTCCTACGAGCAGTACTTC.

V gene TRBV28 combines with J gene TRBJ2-7; D possibly corresponds to TRBD1 (6 bases). This CDR3 spans 14 amino acids. Deletions cut 4 bases from V and 3 bases from J, with 13 bases between. In germline, CDR1 is MDHEN, CDR2 SYDVKM. CDR3: CASSSNRASYEQYF. DNA for the CDR3: TGTGCCAGCAGTTCCAACAGGGCTAGCTACGAGCAGTACTTC.

The chain is built from TRBV9 and TRBJ2-3; TRBD1 might be the D (6 bases). Per germline, CDR1 SGDLS and CDR2 YYNGEE. Deletions cut 4 bases from V and 1 base from J, with 16 bases between. The CDR3 contains 16 residues. The CDR3 sequence: CASSPRQARGTDTQYF. The CDR3 DNA reads as TGTGCCAGCAGCCCAAGACAGGCCCGGGGCACAGATACGCAGTATTTT.

The chain has TRBV30 and TRBJ2-7, with 7 nucleotides matching TRBD1. V was clipped by 5 bases and J by 9 bases; unmatched bases: 10. Germline V gene sequence: CDR1 GTSNPN, CDR2 SVGIG (reference sequence). This CDR3 is 12 amino acids long. CDR3 in amino acids: CAWGRDRVSQYF. The CDR3 region has the DNA TGTGCCTGGGGTCGGGACAGAGTATCGCAGTACTTC.

The rearrangement links TRBV25-1 to TRBJ2-1; TRBD2 aligns across 7 bases. Per germline, CDR1 MGHDK and CDR2 SYGVNS. The CDR3 sequence is 15 residues long. The V gene end was trimmed by 2 bases and the J gene end by 2 bases; junction bases not matched to a gene: 3. The CDR3 loop reads CASSEGGSPYNEQFF. CDR3 DNA sequence: TGTGCCAGCAGTGAAGGCGGGAGCCCCTACAATGAGCAGTTCTTC. The full variable domain, completed using reference TRBV25-1 and TRBJ2-1, is EADIYQTPRYLVIGTGKKITLECSQTMGHDKMYWYQQDPGMELHLIHYSYGVNSTEKGDLSSESTVSRIRTEHFPLTLESARPSHTSQYLCASSEGGSPYNEQFFGPGTRLTVL.

The V gene is TRBV27, the J gene TRBJ2-3; D is unresolved. Trimming took off 0 bases at V and 7 bases at J, with 20 bases between the two ends. Germline V gene lookup returns CDR1 MNHEY and CDR2 SMNVEV (reference sequence). The CDR3 has 17 residues. The CDR3 loop reads CASSLSGFGLATYTQYF. Here the CDR3 DNA reads TGTGCCAGCAGTTTATCGGGCTTCGGTTTGGCTACCTATACGCAGTATTTT.

This chain links TRBV9 with TRBJ2-1; 10 nucleotides agree with TRBD2. The CDR3 is made up of 14 amino acids. V trimming: 3 bases; J trimming: 9 bases; junction bases outside the gene matches: 6. Looked up from germline, CDR1 is SGDLS and CDR2 is YYNGEE. CDR3 sequence: CASSALAGSVEQFF. CDR3 nucleotides: TGTGCCAGCAGCGCACTAGCGGGAAGTGTTGAGCAGTTCTTC.

The chain employs TRBV27 and TRBJ2-7; D is undetermined. The germline V and J ends were trimmed by 4 bases and 1 base, with 8 bases remaining between them. There are 13 residues in the CDR3. The V gene's germline CDR1 is MNHEY and CDR2 SMNVEV (reference sequence). CDR3 amino acids: CASSSRPSYEQYF. CDR3 DNA: TGTGCCAGCAGTTCCCGACCATCCTACGAGCAGTACTTC.

V gene TRBV25-1 combines with J gene TRBJ2-1, with D possibly matching TRBD1 (6 bases). Germline loops: CDR1 MGHDK, CDR2 SYGVNS. Trimming removed 8 bases at V and 6 bases at J, with 14 bases between. The CDR3 contains 13 residues. Here the CDR3 reads CASATLRGNEQFF. CDR3 sequence (DNA): TGTGCCAGCGCAACCCTCAGGGGCAATGAGCAGTTCTTC.

This chain uses TRBV27 with TRBJ2-7; tentatively, D is TRBD1 or TRBD2 (5 bases each). In germline, CDR1 is MNHEY, CDR2 SMNVEV (reference sequence). This CDR3 has 14 residues. V shed 5 bases and J shed 4 bases, with 15 bases lying between them. Here the CDR3 reads CASSPKGPPYEQYF. The CDR3 DNA reads TGTGCCAGCAGTCCCAAGGGACCACCGTACGAGCAGTACTTC.

The J gene is TRBJ2-7, the V gene TRBV20-1; D unclear. V shed 5 bases and J shed 4 bases, with 6 bases lying between them. The CDR3 totals 10 residues. Germline values: CDR1 DFQATT, CDR2 SNEGSKA (reference sequence). The CDR3 is CSAASYEQYF. The CDR3 DNA reads TGCAGTGCTGCCTCGTACGAGCAGTACTTC.

Written as DNA, the CDR3 is TGTGCCAGCAGTACTAGGACAGGTCAACTGTTTTTT. It translates to CASSTRTGQLFF. The chain employs TRBV6-5 and TRBJ1-4, with 7 bases aligning to TRBD1. The CDR3 loop spans 12 amino acids. With 5 bases clipped from V and 12 bases from J, the junction kept 6 bases outside the gene matches. Germline assignment: CDR1 MNHEY and CDR2 SVGAGI.

The chain has TRBV6-1 and TRBJ2-1; D uncertain. The germline V gene encodes CDR1 MNHNS and CDR2 SASEGT. CDR3 size: 15 residues. Trimming left V 2 bases short and J 5 bases short, with 13 bases between. The CDR3 coding sequence is TGTGCCAGCAGTGAACCAGGCAGCCCTGACAATGAGCAGTTCTTC. Its protein is CASSEPGSPDNEQFF.

CDR3 nucleotides: TGTGCCACCCATAAGGGGACAGCGGGCAATCAGCCCCAGCATTTT. Protein: CATHKGTAGNQPQHF. The chain combines TRBV7-8 with TRBJ1-5; 7 bases agree with TRBD1. The trim removed 10 bases at V and 2 bases at J, leaving 11 bases unmatched. The CDR3 runs to 15 residues. CDR1 and CDR2 (germline): SGHVS, FQNEAQ. Drawing the rest from reference TRBV7-8 and TRBJ1-5, the complete variable domain is GAGVSQSPRYKVAKRGQDVALRCDPISGHVSLFWYQQALGQGPEFLTYFQNEAQLDKSGLPSDRFFAERPEGSVSTLKIQRTQQEDSAVYLCATHKGTAGNQPQHFGDGTRLSIL.

This clone was recorded once. This rearrangement joins TRBV5-1 to TRBJ2-1; weak D call: TRBD2 (5 bases). The CDR3 runs to 14 residues. V was trimmed by 5 bases and J by 0 bases, leaving 9 bases between them. The germline V gene encodes CDR1 SGHRS and CDR2 YFSETQ. This CDR3 is CASSSEDSYNEQFF. The CDR3 DNA is TGCGCCAGCAGTTCGGAGGACTCCTACAATGAGCAGTTCTTC.

This CDR3 reads CASSYSTQAYYEQYF. Written as DNA, the CDR3 is TGTGCCAGCAGTTACTCGACACAGGCCTACTACGAGCAGTACTTC. The chain uses TRBV6-5 and TRBJ2-7; maybe TRBD1 (5 bases). Trimming took 0 bases from V and 3 from J, leaving 12 bases between them. Germline V gene data show CDR1 as MNHEY and CDR2 as SVGAGI. The CDR3 is 15 amino acids.